The present T cell receptor (beta chain) was sequenced within a study of regulatory T cells in long-lasting Graves disease (dated by TCRdb to the early 2020s). As for the study more broadly: In the newly diagnosed Graves' disease group, patients had been taking antithyroid drugs for less than 3 months. Peripheral blood TCR sequencing and RNA sequencing compared persistent Graves' disease patients with newly diagnosed Graves' disease patients. The study was conducted in China and was registered as a clinical trial. A total of about 33 samples underwent TCR sequencing, from about 13 patients with persistent Graves' disease and 20 or so patients with newly diagnosed Graves' disease.

Findings and caveats that apply to the study as a whole: The study examined only peripheral blood because the primary lesion, thyroid tissue, could not be accessed. More public clonotypes were shared among persistent patients (roughly 3,000) than among newly diagnosed patients (roughly 1,000). The authors noted that the small sample size was a limitation that may lower accuracy. Persistent Graves' disease patients showed lower TCR Shannon entropy and fewer highly expanded clones than newly diagnosed patients, suggesting clonal expansion. Sequencing and analysis were limited to the TCR beta chain.

With respect to this clonotype: The antigen it binds to is not known. One base away there is no much larger clone; base qualities are not given.

Interpreted using the paper, the time point label stands for: newly diagnosed GD, antithyroid drugs for less than 3 months. RNA was extracted from PBMCs in TRIzol for both TCR sequencing and RNA sequencing. Graves' disease was diagnosed according to American Thyroid Association guidelines. Recruitment of patients was carried out at an endocrinology department in Xi'an, China. Each patient gave about 9.1 milliliters of peripheral blood, collected in an EDTA anticoagulant tube. PBMCs were isolated by Ficoll Paque Plus density gradient separation without further T cell sorting. An Agilent 2100 Bioanalyzer and agarose gel were used to check RNA quality, while a NanoDrop 2000 measured RNA concentration. The library was made by multiplex PCR. The sequencer listed for this sample is Illumina HiSeq 4000. iRepertoire HTBI primers and Arm-PCR amplification of CDR3 regions were used to construct TCR beta libraries. Before sequencing, the PCR products underwent gel purification. Under the source paper's analysis protocol: A total of roughly 65 TRBV and 14 TRBJ segments were identified across samples and were used for gene usage analysis of CDR3 amino acid clonotypes. COPE and FqMerger were used to merge the filtered high-quality paired reads into contigs. BLAST was used to align contigs to the IMGT TRBV, TRBD and TRBJ reference genes, and CDR3 was defined following IMGT. Highly expanded clones were defined as clonotypes with a frequency above 0.1%. Repertoire diversity was measured by Shannon entropy, and V-J evenness by the Gini coefficient. Clonotypes shared by more than one individual were considered public. Starting from the raw public reads, TCRdb applied fastp trimming at Q25, assembled clones with MiXCR and retained in-frame beta chains. CDR3 protein sequences are deduplicated, and each keeps its most common genes and DNA. The V and J calls were not made by the authors but by TCRdb's processing. The sample contains just over 600,000 distinct CDR3 sequences, roughly 15% of them found a single time. The ten largest make up under 20% of the sample.

These sequences were also reported in another study, on T cells in Graves' hyperthyroidism and ophthalmopathy. As described in the second report: Stable Graves' hyperthyroidism was defined as no progression to ophthalmopathy during 18 months of follow-up. The hyperthyroidism patients were between 18 and 65 years old and newly diagnosed, with a disease duration of less than 2 months. Patients with uncontrolled infections, other autoimmune diseases, pregnancy or lactation were excluded. Clinical symptoms, serum thyroxine and TRAb, thyroid ultrasound, and orbital computed tomography formed the basis for the diagnoses. The TCR CDR3 was subjected to a first round of RT-PCR using the HTBI primer set and the Qiagen OneStep RT-PCR kit. Most expanded thyroid clonotypes (frequency above 0.001) were also detected in blood, suggesting blood repertoires may reflect thyroid immune responses. In cross-validation, a model built on a 13 V-J signature told ophthalmopathy apart from stable hyperthyroidism with 87.88% sensitivity and roughly 81% specificity, and in testing the same model reached 80%/75%. In validation, progression to ophthalmopathy was predicted by the model with about 70% sensitivity and 72% to 80% specificity, a median of about 6.8 months before onset. To identify TCR V-J signatures that set the groups apart, the researchers used a discovery cohort of 90 to 100 patients, made up of fewer than 50 with Graves' ophthalmopathy and about 60 with stable Graves' hyperthyroidism. Whether ophthalmopathy could be predicted prospectively was tested in an independent validation cohort made up of approximately 19 hyperthyroidism patients plus 17 patients who later progressed to ophthalmopathy. The 100 discovery patients were randomly split 7:3 into training and test sets. Thyroid tissue and blood T-cell repertoires from six Graves' hyperthyroidism patients were also compared in the study. Once sampling was done, hyperthyroidism patients were given methimazole at a starting dose of 30 mg daily, whereas ophthalmopathy patients were given high-dose intravenous methylprednisolone. A second multiplex PCR round built the libraries, followed by size selection and purification. Sequencing of the libraries was done on an Illumina HiSeq2000 using paired-end 100 bp reads. Raw data were processed with SOAPnuke, discarding reads with adapters, uncalled bases, mean Phred below 15, or no exact constant-primer or identifier match. COPE v1.2.5 was used to merge high-quality paired reads, and clonotypes were defined as unique nucleotide sequences. MiTCR v1.1 was used to align clonotypes to the IMGT TRBV, TRBD and TRBJ reference segments. The analysis included only V-J combinations with a frequency above 0.0001, which together covered approximately 99% of the repertoires. A TCS score was defined as the ratio of F50 (clonal expansion) to E x V (chaos), with BLOSUM62-based TCRdist applied between CDR3 peptides within each V-J. Welch's t-statistics and random forest reduced fewer than 600 V-J features to roughly 13, which were used in a naive Bayes classifier (R e1071). No statistical method was used to fix the sample size in advance, and group allocation was not hidden from the investigators. The paper reports TCR Vbeta CDR3 sequencing of some 140 peripheral blood samples: approximately 41 ophthalmopathy, around 80 hyperthyroidism and around 17 progressor patients.

The sample in question was peripheral blood mononuclear cells (PBMCs), obtained at new diagnosis, from a patient treated with antithyroid drugs. This clonotype was sampled from a woman aged 25 to 45 with Graves disease. Donor details come from another sample of the same person, matched by shared clones.

The CDR3 corresponds to CASSLRPGAPEKLFF. The nucleotide sequence reads as follows: TGTGCCAGCAGTTTAAGGCCAGGGGCGCCTGAAAAACTGTTTTTT. Recombination joined TRBV28 with TRBJ1-4; TRBD1 could be the D gene, as 6 bases match. From the cysteine through the phenylalanine, the CDR3 covers 15 amino acids. Of all the DNA, just the CDR3 is kept, 45 bases in frame from base 1. CDR1 and CDR2 (MDHEN, SYDVKM) derive from the germline V gene. At the junction V is shortened by 2 bases and J by 7 bases, with 14 bases in between. Outside the CDR3, residues come from the reference TRBV28 and TRBJ1-4 proteins, so the full variable domain is: DVKVTQSSRYLVKRTGEKVFLECVQDMDHENMFWYRQDPGLGLRLIYFSYDVKMKEKGDIPEGYSVSREKKERFSLILESASTNQTSMYLCASSLRPGAPEKLFFGSGTQLSVL.